The entry that follows covers one T cell receptor (beta chain) sequence. J was trimmed by 10 bases and V by 1 base; bases with no gene match: 7. The germline gives CDR1 SGHVS, CDR2 FQNEAQ. The CDR3 has 14 residues. The data stem from a study of blood T cell repertoires in COVID-19. Per the original data handling: Estimation of nucleated cell counts was performed using reference gene primer amplification. Data came from immunoSEQ multiplex PCR; TCRdb stores just in-frame clones and leaves some out. V and J calls and clone size are as listed in that table; D and trimming were resolved from the DNA. The sample has 300,000 to 350,000 clones, 90% seen once. Followed longitudinally, the Seattle patients had been enrolled during active infection.

The V and J genes are TRBV7-8 and TRBJ2-1; TRBD2 agrees at 7 bases. The receptor comes from a woman aged 25 to 39 with COVID-19, enrolled during active disease. Sequenced input: peripheral blood. CDR3 bases: TGTGCCAGCAGCTTAGAGCGGGGAGGTGGGGAGCAGTTCTTC. Protein sequence: CASSLERGGGEQFF.